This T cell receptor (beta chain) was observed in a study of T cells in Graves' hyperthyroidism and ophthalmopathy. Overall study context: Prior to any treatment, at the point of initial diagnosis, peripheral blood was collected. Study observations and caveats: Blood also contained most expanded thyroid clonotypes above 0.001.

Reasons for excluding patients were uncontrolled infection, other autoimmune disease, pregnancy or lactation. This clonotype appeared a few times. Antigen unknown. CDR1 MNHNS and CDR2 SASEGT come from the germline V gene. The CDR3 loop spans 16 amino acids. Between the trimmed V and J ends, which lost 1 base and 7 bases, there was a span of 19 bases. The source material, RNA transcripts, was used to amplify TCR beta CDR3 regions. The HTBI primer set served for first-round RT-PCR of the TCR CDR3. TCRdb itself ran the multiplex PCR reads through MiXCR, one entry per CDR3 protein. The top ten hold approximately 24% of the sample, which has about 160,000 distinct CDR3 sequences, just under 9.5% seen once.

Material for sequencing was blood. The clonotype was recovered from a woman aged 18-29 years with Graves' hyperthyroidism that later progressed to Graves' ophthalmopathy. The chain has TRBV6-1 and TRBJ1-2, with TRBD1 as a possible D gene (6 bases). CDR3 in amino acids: CASSEGGTTIVPGYTF. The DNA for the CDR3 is TGTGCCAGCAGTGAAGGGGGGACAACGATAGTTCCTGGCTACACCTTC.